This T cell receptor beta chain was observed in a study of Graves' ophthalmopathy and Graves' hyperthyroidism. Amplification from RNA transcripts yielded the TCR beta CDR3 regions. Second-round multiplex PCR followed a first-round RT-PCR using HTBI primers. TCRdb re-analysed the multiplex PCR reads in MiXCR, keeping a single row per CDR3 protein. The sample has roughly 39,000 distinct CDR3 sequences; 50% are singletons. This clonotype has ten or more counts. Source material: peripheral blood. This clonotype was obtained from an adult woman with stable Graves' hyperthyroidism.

The CDR3 nucleotides are TGCAGTGCTCTAGCGGCGAACACCGGGGAGCTGTTTTTT. Translating gives CSALAANTGELFF. The V gene is TRBV20-1, the J gene TRBJ2-2; TRBD2 aligns across 7 bases. Trimming took 5 bases from V and 0 from J; bases not matched to a gene: 0. CDR3 length: 13 residues. Germline V gene data show CDR1 as DFQATT and CDR2 as SNEGSKA (reference sequence).